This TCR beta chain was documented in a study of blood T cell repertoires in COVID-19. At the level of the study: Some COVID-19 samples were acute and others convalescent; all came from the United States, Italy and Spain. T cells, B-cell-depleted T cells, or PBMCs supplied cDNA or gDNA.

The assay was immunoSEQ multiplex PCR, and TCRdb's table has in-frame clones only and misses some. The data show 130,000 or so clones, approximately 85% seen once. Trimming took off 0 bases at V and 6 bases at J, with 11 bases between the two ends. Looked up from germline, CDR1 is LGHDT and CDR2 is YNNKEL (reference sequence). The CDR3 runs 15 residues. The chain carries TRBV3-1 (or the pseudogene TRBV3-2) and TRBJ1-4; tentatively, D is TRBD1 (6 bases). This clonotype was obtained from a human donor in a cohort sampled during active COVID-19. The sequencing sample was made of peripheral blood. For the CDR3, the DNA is TGTGCCAGCAGCCAAGAGGCAGGGGATGATGAAAAACTGTTTTTT. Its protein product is CASSQEAGDDEKLFF.